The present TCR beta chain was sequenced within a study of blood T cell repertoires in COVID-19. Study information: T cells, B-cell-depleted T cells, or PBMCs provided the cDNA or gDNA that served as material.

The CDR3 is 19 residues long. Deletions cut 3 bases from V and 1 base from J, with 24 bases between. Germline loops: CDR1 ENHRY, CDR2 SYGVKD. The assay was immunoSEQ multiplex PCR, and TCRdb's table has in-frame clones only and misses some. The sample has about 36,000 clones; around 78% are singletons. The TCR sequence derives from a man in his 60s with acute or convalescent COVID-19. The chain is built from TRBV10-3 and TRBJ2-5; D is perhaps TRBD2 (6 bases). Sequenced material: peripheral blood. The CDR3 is CAISEGSYSRESVQETQYF. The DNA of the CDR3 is TGTGCCATCAGTGAAGGTAGCTATTCTCGGGAGTCCGTCCAAGAGACCCAGTACTTC.